This entry lists 23 T cell receptor beta chains sequenced from one sample in a study of somatic mutations in cytotoxic T cells in rheumatoid arthritis. Profiling relied on immunoSEQ multiplex PCR, and the TCRdb table lists in-frame clones only, not all of them. The sample lists 3,600 or so clones, more than 80% occurring once. Sequencing used CD8+ T cells sorted from blood. The receptors originated from a middle-aged man with rheumatoid arthritis.

The CDR3 protein is CASSFGVSGYGYTF. Here the CDR3 DNA reads TGTGCCAGCAGCTTCGGGGTTTCGGGCTATGGCTACACCTTC. The chain is built from TRBV5-4 and TRBJ1-2, with D hard to call. The V gene's germline CDR1 is SGHNT and CDR2 YYREEE (reference sequence). The CDR3 is 14 amino acids. Trimming took off 2 bases at V and 4 bases at J, with 12 bases between the two ends.

The rearrangement joins TRBV4-3 to TRBJ1-5; no clear D gene. The germline gives CDR1 LGHNA, CDR2 YSLEER. This CDR3 comprises 19 residues. The ends were cut back, 0 bases at V and 0 bases at J, with 18 bases in the middle. The CDR3 DNA reads as TGCGCCAGCAGCCAAGATGTGGCGGGGAATTGGGATAGCAATCAGCCCCAGCATTTT. Its translation is CASSQDVAGNWDSNQPQHF.

CDR3 sequence: CASSYVTAGELFF. For the CDR3, the DNA is TGTGCCAGCAGTTACGTTACGGCCGGGGAGCTGTTTTTT. The rearrangement links TRBV6-5 to TRBJ2-2, with D unresolved. Trimming removed 2 bases from V and 6 bases from J, with 7 bases in between. The CDR3 is made up of 13 amino acids. Germline assignment: CDR1 MNHEY and CDR2 SVGAGI.

This chain joins TRBV15 and TRBJ2-1; 8 nucleotides align to TRBD2. Germline lookup yields CDR1 LNHNV and CDR2 YYDKDF (reference sequence). CDR3 length equals 16 residues. V shed 1 base and J 10 bases; nucleotides not matched to a gene: 12. CDR3 DNA: TGTGCCACCAGCAGAGTGGTGGGTAGCGGGGCATCAGAGCAGTTCTTC. It translates to CATSRVVGSGASEQFF.

The chain has TRBV21-1 and TRBJ1-2; the D call in the table, TRBD1, was not verified against the DNA. TRBV21-1 is deemed a pseudogene. This CDR3 comprises 15 residues. CDR3: CASSKAKGASCGYTF. In DNA form, the CDR3 reads TGTGCCAGCAGCAAAGCGAAAGGGGCCTCGTGTGGCTACACCTTC.

The chain is built from TRBV6-5 and TRBJ1-2; weak D call: TRBD1 (6 bases). Germline CDR1 reads MNHEY; CDR2 reads SVGAGI. CDR3 length equals 15 residues. With 3 bases removed from V and 2 bases from J, the gap between germline ends came to 13 bases. For the CDR3, the DNA is TGTGCCAGCAGTTATCTCCCAGGGGCAAACTATGGCTACACCTTC. Amino acids: CASSYLPGANYGYTF.

The CDR3 here is CASSSLDRAGGYTF. The CDR3 nucleotides are TGTGCCAGCAGTTCCCTCGACAGGGCTGGCGGCTACACCTTC. The V call is TRBV27, the J call TRBJ1-2; TRBD1 matches 7 bases. The germline V gene has CDR1 MNHEY and CDR2 SMNVEV (reference sequence). The V gene end was trimmed by 4 bases and the J gene end by 8 bases; junction bases not matched to a gene: 10. CDR3 length: 14 residues.

The chain combines TRBV27 with TRBJ2-3; D remains ambiguous. Germline CDR1 and CDR2: MNHEY and SMNVEV (reference sequence). This CDR3 has 14 residues. Trimming pared 3 bases from V and 1 base from J, leaving 8 bases between. The CDR3 nucleotides read TGTGCCAGCAGTTTTTTGTCCGGCACAGATACGCAGTATTTT. Its protein is CASSFLSGTDTQYF.

The V call is TRBV5-4, the J call TRBJ1-3, with D possibly TRBD1 on 6 matching bases. CDR1 is SGHNT, CDR2 YYREEE, per germline (reference sequence). V dropped 4 bases and J dropped 0 bases, with 11 bases sitting between them. CDR3 length equals 15 residues. The CDR3 region is CASSPDSSSGNTIYF. The CDR3 DNA reads as TGTGCCAGCAGCCCGGACAGCAGCTCTGGAAACACCATATATTTT.

The chain links TRBV7-9 to TRBJ2-7; D is undetermined. The CDR3 is 13 residues long. V dropped 5 bases and J dropped 0 bases, with 8 bases sitting between them. The germline V gene has CDR1 SEHNR and CDR2 FQNEAQ (reference sequence). The CDR3, as DNA: TGTGCCAGCAGCACGAGAAGCTCCTACGAGCAGTACTTC. Its translation: CASSTRSSYEQYF. Drawing the rest from reference TRBV7-9 and TRBJ2-7, the complete variable domain is DTGVSQNPRHKITKRGQNVTFRCDPISEHNRLYWYRQTLGQGPEFLTYFQNEAQLEKSRLLSDRFSAERPKGSFSTLEIQRTEQGDSAMYLCASSTRSSYEQYFGPGTRLTVT.

The V and J genes are TRBV4-3 and TRBJ2-7; 7 bases map to TRBD2. V gave up 2 bases and J gave up 3 bases; unmatched junction bases: 7. This CDR3 spans 15 amino acids. Germline lookup yields CDR1 LGHNA and CDR2 YSLEER. The CDR3 region has the DNA TGCGCCAGCAGCCAATCTCAGCGCGGGAGCTACGAGCAGTACTTC. Translation: CASSQSQRGSYEQYF.

The chain has TRBV5-6 and TRBJ2-5; 7 bases fit TRBD2. CDR3 size: 15 residues. The J segment lost 5 bases and the V segment lost 0 bases, leaving 7 bases of the junction unmatched. Germline assignment: CDR1 SGHDT and CDR2 YYEEEE. The CDR3 DNA reads as TGTGCCAGCAGCTTGGGCGCCGGGGGGTGGGAGACCCAGTACTTC. It codes for CASSLGAGGWETQYF.

The chain recombines TRBV30 with TRBJ1-6, with a possible D match to TRBD1 (5 bases). The CDR3 runs 14 residues. Trimming cost V 5 bases and J 5 bases, with 13 bases left between them. Germline values: CDR1 GTSNPN, CDR2 SVGIG (reference sequence). The CDR3: CAWGGTYDNSPLHF. CDR3 coding DNA: TGTGCCTGGGGGGGGACGTACGATAATTCACCCCTCCACTTT. Drawing the rest from reference TRBV30 and TRBJ1-6, the complete variable domain is SQTIHQWPATLVQPVGSPLSLECTVEGTSNPNLYWYRQAAGRGLQLLFYSVGIGQISSEVPQNLSASRPQDRQFILSSKKLLLSDSGFYLCAWGGTYDNSPLHFGNGTRLTVT.

The rearrangement joins TRBV19 to TRBJ1-5; D is undetermined. Trimming stripped 3 bases from V and 7 bases from J, with 13 bases between. Germline CDR1 is LNHDA and CDR2 is SQIVND (reference sequence). The CDR3 runs 14 residues. In DNA form, the CDR3 reads TGTGCCAGTAGTATCGAGGGTTTCGGGCAGCCCCAGCATTTT. This codes for CASSIEGFGQPQHF.

The CDR3, as DNA: TGTGCCAGCAGCCTCAAACAGGGTTTAACGTACAATGAGCAGTTCTTC. Its protein is CASSLKQGLTYNEQFF. This sequence joins TRBV12-1 and TRBJ2-1; the table's D call TRBD1 went unverified against the DNA. TRBV12-1 is a listed pseudogene. The CDR3 has 16 residues.

The V call is TRBV29-1, the J call TRBJ1-2; TRBD1 aligns across 7 bases. V shed 5 bases, J shed 4 bases, and the junction held 16 bases outside the gene matches. The germline CDR1 and CDR2 sequences are SQVTM and ANQGSEA. The CDR3 has 16 residues. CDR3: CSVYGLRGKRGYGYTF. The CDR3 bases are TGCAGCGTTTATGGTCTCAGGGGGAAAAGGGGCTATGGCTACACCTTC.

In its sample, this clone was seen a few times. The V call is TRBV6-1, the J call TRBJ2-7, with D unclear. This CDR3 contains 15 residues. V gave up 1 base and J gave up 3 bases, with 13 bases separating them. The germline V gene has CDR1 MNHNS and CDR2 SASEGT. The CDR3 coding sequence is TGTGCCAGCAGTGAAGGTCTAAGCGTGGGCTACGAGCAGTACTTC. Translation: CASSEGLSVGYEQYF.

The V call is TRBV6-5, the J call TRBJ2-3; 10 nucleotides match TRBD2. V shed 3 bases and J 1 base; nucleotides not matched to a gene: 4. This CDR3 contains 16 residues. CDR1 MNHEY and CDR2 SVGAGI come from the germline V gene. The CDR3 nucleotides are TGTGCCAGCAGTTATCTAGCGGGAGACGGCACAGATACGCAGTATTTT. This gives the protein CASSYLAGDGTDTQYF.

The chain combines TRBV4-2 with TRBJ1-4; a weak D match, TRBD1 (6 bases). The V and J ends lost 0 bases and 8 bases respectively, with 10 bases between them. CDR3 length equals 14 residues. Germline V lookup: CDR1 LGHNA, CDR2 YNFKEQ. The CDR3, as DNA: TGTGCCAGCAGCCAAGATCAGAGGGGGGAAAAACTGTTTTTT. This gives the protein CASSQDQRGEKLFF.

The J gene is TRBJ2-7, the V gene TRBV10-1; TRBD1 is a possible D gene (6 bases). Trimming cost V 4 bases and J 5 bases, with 9 bases left between them. CDR1 WNHNN and CDR2 SYGVQD come from the germline V gene (reference sequence). The CDR3 is made up of 12 amino acids. CDR3 DNA: TGCGCCAGCAGTGGGGGACACCACGAGCAGTACTTC. This translates into CASSGGHHEQYF.

This chain connects TRBV4-2 to TRBJ2-1, with D possibly being TRBD2 (7 bases). Germline V gene data show CDR1 as LGHNA and CDR2 as YNFKEQ. Between the trimmed V and J ends, which lost 5 bases and 1 base, there was a span of 15 bases. This CDR3 comprises 16 residues. In DNA form, the CDR3 reads TGTGCCAGCAGCGATAAGGGGGGAGGGTCCTACAATGAGCAGTTCTTC. This codes for CASSDKGGGSYNEQFF.

The rearrangement uses TRBV11-2 and TRBJ2-7; 8 nucleotides agree with TRBD1. This CDR3 has 18 amino acids. V was pared by 5 bases and J by 0 bases, with 15 bases of the junction left unmatched. Per the germline V gene, CDR1 is SGHAT and CDR2 is FQNNGV. CDR3 bases: TGTGCCAGCAGCCCTATCCGCCGGACAGGGCACGCCTCCTACGAGCAGTACTTC. This gives the protein CASSPIRRTGHASYEQYF. The variable domain in full, completed from reference TRBV11-2 and TRBJ2-7, reads EAGVAQSPRYKIIEKRQSVAFWCNPISGHATLYWYQQILGQGPKLLIQFQNNGVVDDSQLPKDRFSAERLKGVDSTLKIQPAKLEDSAVYLCASSPIRRTGHASYEQYFGPGTRLTVT.

J is TRBJ2-7 and V is TRBV25-1, with TRBD1 matching over 10 bases. The germline gives CDR1 MGHDK, CDR2 SYGVNS. The length of the CDR3 is 15 residues. The ends lost 7 bases at V and 4 bases at J; junction bases unmatched: 10. This CDR3 reads CASTKGRDRGYEQYF. CDR3 sequence (DNA): TGTGCCAGCACTAAAGGGCGGGACAGGGGTTACGAGCAGTACTTC.